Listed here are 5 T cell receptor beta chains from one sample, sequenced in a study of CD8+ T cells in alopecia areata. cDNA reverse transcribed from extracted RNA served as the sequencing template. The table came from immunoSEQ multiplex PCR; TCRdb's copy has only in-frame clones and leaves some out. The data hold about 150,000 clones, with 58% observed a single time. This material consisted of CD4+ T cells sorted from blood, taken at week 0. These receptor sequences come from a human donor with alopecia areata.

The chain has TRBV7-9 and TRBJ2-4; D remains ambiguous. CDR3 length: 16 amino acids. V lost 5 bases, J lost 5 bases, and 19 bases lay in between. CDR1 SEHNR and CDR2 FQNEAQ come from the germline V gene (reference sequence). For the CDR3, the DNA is TGTGCCAGCAGCCCCGACCGTCGAAGTATCGAAAACATTCAGTACTTC. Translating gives CASSPDRRSIENIQYF.

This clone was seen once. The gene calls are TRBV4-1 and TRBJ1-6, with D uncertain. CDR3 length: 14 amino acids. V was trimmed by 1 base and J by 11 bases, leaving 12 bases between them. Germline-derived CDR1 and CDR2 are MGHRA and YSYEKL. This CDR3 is CASSQGSQNPPLHF. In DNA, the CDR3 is TGCGCCAGCAGCCAAGGGTCACAAAATCCACCCCTCCACTTT.

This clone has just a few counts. CDR3 nucleotides: TGTGCCAGCAGCCAAGTGGGGCGAGGAAACACCATATATTTT. Residues: CASSQVGRGNTIYF. The rearrangement uses TRBV4-2 and TRBJ1-3; the D gene is possibly TRBD1 (5 bases). Germline values: CDR1 LGHNA, CDR2 YNFKEQ. Trimming removed 1 base from V and 4 bases from J, with 8 bases in between. The CDR3 sequence is 14 residues long.

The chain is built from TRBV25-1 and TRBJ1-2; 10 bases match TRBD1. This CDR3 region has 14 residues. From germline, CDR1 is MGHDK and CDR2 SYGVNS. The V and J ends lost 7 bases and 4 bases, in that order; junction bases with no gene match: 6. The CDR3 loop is CASNGDRGVYGYTF. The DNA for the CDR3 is TGTGCCAGCAATGGGGACAGGGGTGTCTATGGCTACACCTTC.

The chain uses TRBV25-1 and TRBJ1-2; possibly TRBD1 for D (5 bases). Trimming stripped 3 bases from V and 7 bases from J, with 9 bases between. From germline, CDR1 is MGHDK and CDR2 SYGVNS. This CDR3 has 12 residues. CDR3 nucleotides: TGTGCCAGCAGTGAGGACATTCGTGGCTACACCTTC. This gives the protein CASSEDIRGYTF.